The present T cell receptor (beta chain) was sequenced within a study of PD-1 blockade in classical Hodgkin lymphoma. Per germline, CDR1 MRHNA and CDR2 SNTAGT. CDR3 size: 14 residues. V dropped 3 bases and J dropped 0 bases, with 3 bases sitting between them. Every patient was affected by relapse after autologous stem cell transplantation, while exposure to brentuximab vedotin was not uniform. Study-wide findings and caveats: Only CD4+ TCR diversity, not CD8+, had risen significantly by C4D1.

Assay used: immunoSEQ multiplex PCR; TCRdb lists only in-frame clones, some missing. Among 11,000 to 15,000 clones listed, approximately 80% were seen once. Concerning this clone: What it binds is unknown.

This sequence originates from a human donor with classical Hodgkin lymphoma. The sample here was peripheral blood mononuclear cells (PBMCs), taken at baseline. The gene calls are TRBV6-4 and TRBJ2-6; D gene ambiguous. CDR3 coding DNA: TGTGCCAGCAGTGAGCTCTCTGGGGCCAACGTCCTGACTTTC. Protein: CASSELSGANVLTF.